Listed below are T cell receptor beta chains from one sample, sequenced in a study of blood T cells in healthy people across ages. One entry per CDR3 protein, called by TCRdb with MiXCR from the 5' RACE reads. The sample has about a million distinct CDR3 sequences; roughly 43% are singletons. The sample was blood. Every receptor here comes from a man younger than 45 in good health. The CDR3 runs from the conserved cysteine through the conserved F or W. The D gene is left open where the match is weak. Clone size is stated in some rows and not others, as once, few, many or a class when expanded.

j_call v_call clone_size d_call cdr3_length cdr3_aa cdr3_nt
TRBJ2-3 TRBV4-2 few - 17 CASSQGVTQPSTDTQYF TGTGCCAGCAGCCAAGGGGTGACACAACCTAGCACAGATACGCAGTATTTT
TRBJ2-7 TRBV6-2/TRBV6-3 - - 13 CASSTTWGYEQYF TGTGCCAGCAGCACGACCTGGGGGTACGAGCAGTACTTC
TRBJ2-7 TRBV24-1 - TRBD2 14 CATSHSGRAYEQYF TGTGCCACCAGTCACTCAGGGAGGGCCTACGAGCAGTACTTC
TRBJ2-5 TRBV10-3 - - 14 CAISDRLVSETQYF TGTGCCATCAGTGACCGACTAGTCTCAGAGACCCAGTACTTC
TRBJ1-2 TRBV30 few - 11 CALPGTHGYTF TGTGCTCTTCCCGGGACACATGGCTACACCTTC
TRBJ2-1 TRBV12-3/TRBV12-4 - - 13 CASSRGRLGEQFF TGTGCCAGCAGCCGGGGTCGGTTAGGTGAGCAGTTCTTC
TRBJ1-2 TRBV20-1 - - 11 CSADTIRGYTF TGCAGTGCCGACACCATTAGAGGCTACACCTTC
TRBJ1-5 TRBV3-1 few - 12 CASSRGNQPQHF TGTGCCAGCAGCCGGGGAAATCAGCCCCAGCATTTT
TRBJ1-1 TRBV27 - TRBD1 15 CASSWEGADATEAFF TGTGCCAGCAGCTGGGAGGGGGCGGATGCGACTGAAGCTTTCTTT
TRBJ2-3 TRBV7-2 once TRBD2 15 CASSFGGSLTDTQYF TGTGCCAGCAGCTTTGGCGGGAGTCTCACAGATACGCAGTATTTT
TRBJ2-4 TRBV12-3/TRBV12-4 few TRBD2 14 CASSLGQGGNIQYF TGTGCCAGCAGTTTAGGGCAGGGAGGGAACATTCAGTACTTC
TRBJ2-7 TRBV27 - - 14 CASSPGLGLYEQYF TGTGCCAGCAGTCCGGGACTCGGTCTCTACGAGCAGTACTTC
TRBJ1-2 TRBV20-1 many TRBD1 16 CSARDWRDRAGYGYTF TGCAGTGCTAGAGATTGGCGGGACAGGGCCGGCTATGGCTACACCTTC
TRBJ1-1 TRBV5-1 - - 15 CASSLEFGVLTEAFF TGCGCCAGCAGCTTGGAGTTCGGGGTCCTGACTGAAGCTTTCTTT
TRBJ1-1 TRBV7-2 few - 17 CASSLAVLGQMNTEAFF TGTGCCAGCAGCTTAGCGGTCTTAGGACAGATGAACACTGAAGCTTTCTTT
TRBJ2-1 TRBV6-4 many - 16 CASSDTGSSSYNEQFF TGTGCCAGCAGTGACACAGGGAGCAGCTCCTACAATGAGCAGTTCTTC
TRBJ1-1 TRBV4-2 few - 14 CASSQDRGRFEAFF TGTGCCAGCAGCCAAGATCGAGGGCGGTTTGAAGCTTTCTTT
TRBJ1-2 TRBV20-1 - TRBD1 15 CSARPTGQSNYGYTF TGCAGTGCTAGGCCTACGGGACAGTCTAACTATGGCTACACCTTC
TRBJ2-7 TRBV5-6 - - 15 CASSLVDANPNEQYF TGTGCCAGCAGCTTGGTAGATGCGAATCCCAACGAGCAGTACTTC
TRBJ2-5 TRBV7-7 many TRBD2 13 CASSLAGPGTQYF TGTGCTAGCAGCTTAGCGGGACCCGGGACCCAGTACTTC
TRBJ1-4 TRBV29-1 - - 13 CSVDYGSNEKLFF TGCAGCGTGGACTACGGCAGTAATGAAAAACTGTTTTTT
TRBJ2-7 TRBV27 - - 13 CASRGTPADEQYF TGTGCCAGCAGAGGGACCCCGGCGGACGAGCAGTACTTC
TRBJ1-2 TRBV12-3/TRBV12-4 - - 13 CASRADILYGYTF TGTGCCAGCAGGGCCGACATTCTCTATGGCTACACCTTC